This TCR beta chain was sequenced during a study of vaccination effects on CD4 cells after COVID-19. Points from the study as a whole: A shortage of convalescent patients and an absence of early post-infection timepoints characterized the study. Clones that were induced by infection or by vaccine showed marked contraction late after vaccination.

About this clone: Its cognate antigen is unknown. The sample contains more than one DNA sequence encoding this CDR3.

With 0 bases removed from V and 8 bases from J, the gap between germline ends came to 13 bases. The germline V gene encodes CDR1 KGHSH and CDR2 LQKENI. The CDR3 covers 15 residues. The method was immunoSEQ multiplex PCR; TCRdb's version includes in-frame clones alone and lacks a portion of them. The sample contains around 22,000 clones, roughly 76% of which appear only once. Antigen-specific CD4+ T cells were first expanded with viral peptide pools by the ViraFEST assay and only then sequenced. Cultured cells yielded isolated CD4+ T cells after about ten days. Either the BNT162b2 or mRNA-1273 vaccine was given to participants in two doses.

The specimen comprised CD4+ T cells from PBMCs cultured with HCoV-229E spike peptides, sampled after COVID-19 vaccination. This TCR derives from a human donor who received a COVID-19 vaccine. The rearrangement uses TRBV18 and TRBJ1-4; D ambiguous. The CDR3 DNA sequence: TGTGCCAGCTCACCACCAGCGGGAGGCGGCGAAAAACTGTTTTTT. It is translated as CASSPPAGGGEKLFF.